This T cell receptor beta chain was recovered during a study of cytomegalovirus exposure and HLA in healthy donors. Points from the study as a whole: Altogether, 164 TCR beta chains were recorded as cytomegalovirus-associated. Productive status was seen about 90% or about 30% of the time for most TCR beta V segments in an earlier analysis.

Concerning this clone: No antigen is known for it.

The study ran its PCR with 60 Vbeta and 13 Jbeta primers. Sequencing was performed with immunoSEQ multiplex PCR; in TCRdb, only in-frame clones are kept and a portion is missing. This sample's table reports some 130,000 clones. Germline CDR1 and CDR2: KGHSH and LQKENI. V was pared by 2 bases and J by 7 bases, with 7 bases of the junction left unmatched. The CDR3 has 15 amino acids. The gene calls are TRBV18 and TRBJ2-1, with 8 bases aligning to TRBD1. This clonotype originated in a woman aged 40 to 55 in good health and CMV-seropositive. The material sequenced was PBMCs. CDR3 sequence: CASSPGQGASNEQFF. CDR3 coding DNA: TGTGCCAGCTCACCAGGGCAGGGGGCGAGTAATGAGCAGTTCTTC. The full variable domain, completed using reference TRBV18 and TRBJ2-1, is NAGVMQNPRHLVRRRGQEARLRCSPMKGHSHVYWYRQLPEEGLKFMVYLQKENIIDESGMPKERFSAEFPKEGPSILRIQQVVRGDSAAYFCASSPGQGASNEQFFGPGTRLTVL.